The TCR beta chain described here comes from a study of blood T cells in healthy people across ages (dated by TCRdb to between 2014 and 2017). For the wider study: In model experiments, template switching captured roughly one uniquely barcoded TCR beta cDNA molecule for every two T cells. Two additional independent replicas of 1 million unique cDNA reads from the same blood draw were analyzed for two donors (one aged 18 to 29 and one aged 80 or older). To track age-related changes in TCR beta repertoire diversity, the study relied on deep sequencing normalized with unique cDNA molecular identifiers. To avoid experimental bias, donors of different ages were spread randomly across the sequencing lanes. Donors were grouped into four age groups: young (average roughly 16 years), middle-aged (approximately 41), aged (around 62) and long-lived (around 82).

The library was obtained by 5' RACE. The sequencing machine was an Illumina HiSeq 2500. A second PCR of about 7 to 12 cycles was run with a J-beta primer mix and a sample-barcoded 5' primer. A template-switch 5' adaptor carrying 12 random nucleotides introduced a unique molecular identifier onto each TCR beta cDNA molecule. At least 2.5 million CDR3-containing paired-end reads were obtained from each sample. The Mint cDNA synthesis kit, primed by a TRBC-specific oligonucleotide, was used to synthesize first-strand cDNA from all RNA. Following uracil-DNA glycosylase treatment, all cDNA underwent a first 18-cycle PCR with the universal primers M1SS and BC2_uni_R. The published analysis was carried out like this. For normalization, 1 million high-quality reads, each with a distinct molecular identifier, were randomly selected from each sample. Reads with shared molecular identifiers were discarded instead of being binned into consensus sequences. MiTCR, with a Q25 quality threshold and the strictest error-elimination algorithm, was used for CDR3 identification, clonotype clustering and error correction. Lower-bound total TCR beta diversity was estimated with a nonparametric unseen species model using Euler transformation. TCRdb trimmed public reads at Q25 via fastp, called clones via MiXCR and kept in-frame beta chains. Every distinct CDR3 protein forms one entry, paired with its most common genes and DNA. The authors' filters were not applied to this entry. The sample data list hundreds of thousands of distinct CDR3 sequences, and around three fifths of these were observed just once. The ten largest clones add up to 30% to 40% of the sample.

General study outcomes and caveats: Estimates of total diversity based on one million sequenced T cells were considered lower bounds and underestimates. Compared with the aged group, the long-lived group had more naive CD4+ T cells, fewer expanded clones and increased TCR diversity, a pattern suggesting age selection. Because the CMV infection status of the donors was unknown, age-related changes in expanded clonotypes may potentially have been confounded. Because profiling used bulk unsorted PBMCs, naive and antigen-experienced compartments could not be compared conclusively. There was a strong correlation between observed TCR beta diversity and the percentage of naive T cells measured by flow cytometry. As age increased, observed TCR beta diversity per million T cells dropped in a roughly linear way, and a significant reduction was already evident by age about 40.

V is pruned by 9 bases and J by 0 bases, leaving 5 bases of the junction without a gene match. CDR1 LGHDT and CDR2 YNNKEL were looked up in the germline V gene (reference sequence). There are 13 amino acids in the CDR3, from cysteine to phenylalanine inclusive. The sequence is cut down to CDR3 DNA, 39 bases in frame from base 1. Comments on this clonotype: Its antigen remains undetermined. No per-base quality is available; no much larger clone lies one base away.

The donors were roughly 39 Caucasian individuals from Russia, aged roughly 6 to 100 years, who were systemically healthy. Each donor gave approximately 10 milliliters of peripheral blood, collected into EDTA-treated Vacutainer tubes. Ficoll-Paque density-gradient centrifugation was used to isolate PBMCs, with at least 6 million per sample. Trizol reagent was used to extract total RNA from the PBMCs, yielding at least 6 micrograms per sample. For every donor, an aliquot of PBMCs went through flow cytometry to measure the percentages of naive CD45RAhigh/CD27high T cells. Recombination joined TRBV3-1 with TRBJ2-7; TRBD1 lines up with 7 middle nucleotides. The sample comprised blood. The receptor's source is a man aged 55 to 70 in good health. The CDR3 has the sequence CASGDRSSYEQYF. At the DNA level, the sequence is TGTGCCAGTGGGGACAGAAGCTCCTACGAGCAGTACTTC.